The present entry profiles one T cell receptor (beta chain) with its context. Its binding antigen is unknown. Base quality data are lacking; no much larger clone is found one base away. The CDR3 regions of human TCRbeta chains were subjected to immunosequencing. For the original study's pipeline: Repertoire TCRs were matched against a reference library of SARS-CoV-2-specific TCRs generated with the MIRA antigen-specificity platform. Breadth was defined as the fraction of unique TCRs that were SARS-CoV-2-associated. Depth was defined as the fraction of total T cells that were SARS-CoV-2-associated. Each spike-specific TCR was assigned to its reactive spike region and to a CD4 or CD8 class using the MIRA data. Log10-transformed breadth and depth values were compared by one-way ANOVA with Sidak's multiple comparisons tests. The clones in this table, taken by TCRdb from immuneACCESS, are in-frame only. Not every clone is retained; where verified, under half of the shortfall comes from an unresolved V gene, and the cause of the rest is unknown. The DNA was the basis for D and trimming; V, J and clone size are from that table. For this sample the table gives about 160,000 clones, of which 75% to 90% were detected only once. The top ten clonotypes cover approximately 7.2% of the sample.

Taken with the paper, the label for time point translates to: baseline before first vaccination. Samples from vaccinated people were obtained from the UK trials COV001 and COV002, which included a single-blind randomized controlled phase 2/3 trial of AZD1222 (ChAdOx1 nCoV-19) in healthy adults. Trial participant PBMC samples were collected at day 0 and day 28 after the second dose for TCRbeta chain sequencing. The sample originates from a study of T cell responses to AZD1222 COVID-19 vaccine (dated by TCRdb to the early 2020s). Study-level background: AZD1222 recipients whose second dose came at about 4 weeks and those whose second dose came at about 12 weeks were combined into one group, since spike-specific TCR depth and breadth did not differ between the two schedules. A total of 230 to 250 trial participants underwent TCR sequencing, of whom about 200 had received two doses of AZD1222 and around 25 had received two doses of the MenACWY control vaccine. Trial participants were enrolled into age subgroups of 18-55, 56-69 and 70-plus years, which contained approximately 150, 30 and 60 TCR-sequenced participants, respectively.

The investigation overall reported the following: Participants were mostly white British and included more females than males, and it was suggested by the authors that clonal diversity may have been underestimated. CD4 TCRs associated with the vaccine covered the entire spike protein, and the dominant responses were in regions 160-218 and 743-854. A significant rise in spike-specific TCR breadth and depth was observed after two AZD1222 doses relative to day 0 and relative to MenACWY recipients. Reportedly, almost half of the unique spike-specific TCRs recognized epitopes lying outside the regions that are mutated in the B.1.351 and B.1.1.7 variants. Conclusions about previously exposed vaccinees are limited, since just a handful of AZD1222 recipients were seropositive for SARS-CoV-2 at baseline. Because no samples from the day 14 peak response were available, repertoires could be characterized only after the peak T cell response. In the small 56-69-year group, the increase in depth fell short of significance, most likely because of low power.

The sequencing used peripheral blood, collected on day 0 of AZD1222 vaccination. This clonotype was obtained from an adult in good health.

The nucleotide sequence is given as TGTGCCAGCAGTTCGCTGGGACGAGGCGGCGGGACTGAAGCTTTCTTT. Its protein is CASSSLGRGGGTEAFF. The V and J genes are TRBV6-5 and TRBJ1-1; a weak D assignment points to TRBD1 (5 bases agree). A distance of 20 bases separates the germline ends of V and J, which lose 4 bases and 5 bases respectively. The CDR3 covers 16 residues, taking in both the cysteine and the phenylalanine. The kept DNA is CDR3 alone, 48 bases in frame from the first base. The germline V gene gives CDR1 as MNHEY and CDR2 as SVGAGI.